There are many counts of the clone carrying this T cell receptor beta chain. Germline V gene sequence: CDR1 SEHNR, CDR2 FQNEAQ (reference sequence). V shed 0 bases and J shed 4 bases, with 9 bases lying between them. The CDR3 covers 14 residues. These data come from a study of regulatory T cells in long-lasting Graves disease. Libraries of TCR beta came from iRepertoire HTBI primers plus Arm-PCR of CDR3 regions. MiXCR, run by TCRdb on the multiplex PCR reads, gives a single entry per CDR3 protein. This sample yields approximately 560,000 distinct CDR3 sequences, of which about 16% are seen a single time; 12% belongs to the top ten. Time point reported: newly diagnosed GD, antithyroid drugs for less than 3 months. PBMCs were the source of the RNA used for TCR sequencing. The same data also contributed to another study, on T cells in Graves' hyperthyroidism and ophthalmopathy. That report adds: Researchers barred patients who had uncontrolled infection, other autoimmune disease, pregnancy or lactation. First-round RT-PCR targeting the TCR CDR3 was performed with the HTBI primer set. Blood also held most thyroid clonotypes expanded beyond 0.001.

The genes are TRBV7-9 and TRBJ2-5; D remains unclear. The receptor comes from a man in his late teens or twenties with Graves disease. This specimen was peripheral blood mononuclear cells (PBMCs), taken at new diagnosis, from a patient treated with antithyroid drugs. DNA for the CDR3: TGTGCCAGCAGCTTAGCGGGGTCGGTAGAGACCCAGTACTTC. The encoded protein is CASSLAGSVETQYF.